The 14 T cell receptor beta chains in this list originate from one sample, sequenced in a study of spatial heterogeneity in lung cancer. The study, taken as a whole, reports: Expanded intratumoral alpha and beta TCR counts tracked tumor mutation counts.

TCRdb independently ran MiXCR on the 5' RACE reads; one entry per CDR3 protein. The sample records 15,000 to 20,000 distinct CDR3 sequences, roughly 5.7% being singletons. Noted time point: sample taken at primary tumor resection. The antigens of these receptors remain unknown. The sample was lung tumor tissue, taken at surgery. Source of these receptors: a male donor with early-stage non-small cell lung cancer.

This clonotype was detected many times. The chain has TRBV20-1 and TRBJ2-3, with D perhaps matching TRBD1 (6 bases). This CDR3 spans 15 amino acids. V lost 5 bases, J lost 2 bases, and 17 bases lay in between. Germline assignment: CDR1 DFQATT and CDR2 SNEGSKA (reference sequence). CDR3 region: CSADTGPQYTDTQYF. The CDR3 coding sequence is TGCAGTGCTGACACAGGGCCGCAATACACAGATACGCAGTATTTT.

This clonotype showed up just a few times. This chain uses TRBV6-4 with TRBJ2-2, with TRBD2 identical over 8 bases. The CDR3 extends over 15 amino acids. Trimming cost V 5 bases and J 5 bases; bases outside gene matches: 7. CDR1 is MRHNA, CDR2 SNTAGT, per germline. The DNA for the CDR3 is TGTGCCAGCAGTTTCGCAGCGGGAGCTACCGGGGAGCTGTTTTTT. Translated: CASSFAAGATGELFF.

This clonotype has at least ten counts. The V call is TRBV27, the J call TRBJ2-5; D assignment may be TRBD1 or TRBD2 (6 bases each). CDR3 size: 13 residues. Trimming removed 7 bases from V and 5 bases from J, with 14 bases in between. Per the germline V gene, CDR1 is MNHEY and CDR2 is SMNVEV (reference sequence). Here the CDR3 DNA reads TGTGCCAGCACCGGGGGCGGGCTCGAGACCCAGTACTTC. It specifies CASTGGGLETQYF.

This clonotype was detected many times. V usage is TRBV18 and J usage is TRBJ1-4, with a weak D call TRBD1 (6 bases). Germline-derived CDR1 and CDR2 are KGHSH and LQKENI. V was pared by 2 bases and J by 7 bases, with 11 bases between. The CDR3 totals 14 residues. The CDR3 loop is CASSPTGKREKLFF. DNA for the CDR3: TGTGCCAGCTCACCAACAGGGAAGCGTGAAAAACTGTTTTTT.

A few counts support this clonotype. The J gene is TRBJ1-1, the V gene TRBV6-4; TRBD1 aligns across 8 bases. The ends lost 6 bases at V and 4 bases at J; junction bases unmatched: 7. CDR1 and CDR2 from the germline V gene are MRHNA and SNTAGT. The CDR3 consists of 14 residues. The CDR3 DNA follows: TGTGCCAGCAGGAATACCGACAGGGGCACTGAAGCTTTCTTT. Amino acid sequence: CASRNTDRGTEAFF.

This clonotype was counted many times. This chain links TRBV12-3 or TRBV12-4 with TRBJ1-4; D is uncertain. The CDR3 spans 11 residues. Trimming left V 4 bases short and J 8 bases short, with 5 bases between. The CDR3 DNA reads TGTGCCAGCAGTTCCGGGGAAAAACTGTTTTTT. As protein: CASSSGEKLFF.

This chain connects TRBV24-1 to TRBJ2-1, with 7 bases identical to TRBD2. CDR1 and CDR2 (germline): KGHDR, SFDVKD. V dropped 9 bases and J dropped 5; count of bases not matched to a gene: 15. There are 16 residues in the CDR3. In nucleotides, the CDR3 is TGTGCCACCCATTGCCCCTCTAGCGGCCTGAACAATGAGCAGTTCTTC. Its protein product is CATHCPSSGLNNEQFF.

This clonotype was found many times. The gene calls are TRBV6-6 and TRBJ2-2; 9 nucleotides line up with TRBD1. V dropped 5 bases and J dropped 2; count of bases not matched to a gene: 3. The CDR3 has 15 amino acids. CDR1 and CDR2 from the germline V gene are MNHNY and SVGAGI (reference sequence). CDR3 sequence reads: CASSPTGGNTGELFF. CDR3 DNA sequence: TGTGCCAGCAGTCCTACAGGGGGCAACACCGGGGAGCTGTTTTTT.

This clonotype was detected many times. The V call is TRBV4-3, the J call TRBJ2-3, with 10 bases fitting TRBD2. With V trimmed by 4 bases and J by 4 bases, 5 bases remained unmatched. This CDR3 is 15 amino acids long. Per germline, CDR1 LGHNA and CDR2 YSLEER. In nucleotides, the CDR3 is TGCGCCAGCAGCCTGCAGCGGGGGGGCCCAGATACGCAGTATTTT. It encodes CASSLQRGGPDTQYF.

This clonotype has a count of ten or more. The chain combines TRBV28 with TRBJ1-5; no clear D gene. The CDR3 totals 12 residues. The V end lost 5 bases, the J end lost 4 bases, and 6 bases lay between the germline ends. CDR1 MDHEN and CDR2 SYDVKM come from the germline V gene. CDR3 nucleotides: TGTGCCAGCAGTGAACAGAATCAGCCCCAGCATTTT. Translating it yields CASSEQNQPQHF.

Ten or more counts support this clonotype. V usage is TRBV9 and J usage is TRBJ1-4; D unresolved. Trimming shortened V by 3 bases and J by 7 bases, and 10 bases separated the two germline ends. Germline V CDR1 and CDR2: SGDLS, YYNGEE. CDR3 length equals 13 residues. The CDR3 is CASSAGLGEKLFF. The CDR3 bases are TGTGCCAGCAGCGCCGGACTAGGTGAAAAACTGTTTTTT.

This clonotype was seen many times. The chain links TRBV6-5 to TRBJ1-3; D is ambiguous. The CDR3 extends over 15 amino acids. V lost 7 bases and J lost 0, with 13 bases in between. Looked up from germline, CDR1 is MNHEY and CDR2 is SVGAGI. The DNA for the CDR3 is TGTGCCAGCACTTTAGGACGGAGCTCTGGAAACACCATATATTTT. Residues: CASTLGRSSGNTIYF.

This clonotype was counted many times. V usage is TRBV12-3 or TRBV12-4 and J usage is TRBJ2-7; possibly TRBD2 for D (6 bases). The CDR3 runs to 12 residues. Trimming took off 8 bases at V and 3 bases at J, with 11 bases between the two ends. The CDR3 DNA sequence: TGTGCCAGCCGACGGGGGTACTACGAGCAGTACTTC. Translating gives CASRRGYYEQYF.

Many counts were recorded for this clonotype. The rearrangement links TRBV5-6 to TRBJ1-1; no clear D gene. There are 11 residues in the CDR3. Germline V gene sequence: CDR1 SGHDT, CDR2 YYEEEE. V was shortened by 2 bases and J by 7 bases, with 6 bases between the two germline ends. The CDR3 protein is CASSFNSEAFF. The CDR3 nucleotides read TGTGCCAGCAGCTTCAATAGTGAAGCTTTCTTT.